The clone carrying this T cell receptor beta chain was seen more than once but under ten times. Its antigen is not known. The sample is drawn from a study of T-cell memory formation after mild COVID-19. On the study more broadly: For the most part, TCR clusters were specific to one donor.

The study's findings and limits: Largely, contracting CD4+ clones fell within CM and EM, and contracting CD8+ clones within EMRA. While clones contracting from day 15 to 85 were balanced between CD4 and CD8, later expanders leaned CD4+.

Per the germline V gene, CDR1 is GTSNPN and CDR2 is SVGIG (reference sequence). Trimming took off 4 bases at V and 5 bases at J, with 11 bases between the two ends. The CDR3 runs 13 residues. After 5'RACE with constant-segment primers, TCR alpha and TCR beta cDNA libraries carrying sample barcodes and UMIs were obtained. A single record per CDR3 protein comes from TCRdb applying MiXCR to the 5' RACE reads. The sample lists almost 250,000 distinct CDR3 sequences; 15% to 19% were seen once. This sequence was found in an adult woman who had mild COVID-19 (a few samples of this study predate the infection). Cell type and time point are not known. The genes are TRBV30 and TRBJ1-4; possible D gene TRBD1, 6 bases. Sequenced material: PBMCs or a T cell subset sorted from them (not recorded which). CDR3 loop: CAWNYRENEKLFF. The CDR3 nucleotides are TGTGCCTGGAACTACAGGGAGAATGAAAAACTGTTTTTT.